This TCR beta chain comes out of a study of blood T cell repertoires in COVID-19. The length of the CDR3 is 14 residues. Trimming took off 6 bases at V and 8 bases at J, with 17 bases between the two ends. Germline CDR1 and CDR2: MNHEY and SVGAGI. TCRdb's copy holds only in-frame clones and misses some; the assay was immunoSEQ multiplex PCR. The sample holds roughly 410,000 clones, about 87% seen once. Sequencing used peripheral blood. This TCR was sampled from a woman between 55 and 75 years old with COVID-19, enrolled during active disease. The J gene is TRBJ1-3, the V gene TRBV6-5; D gene ambiguous. The DNA of the CDR3 is TGTGCCAGCAGACGAGACCCCGGGGTTGACACCATATATTTT. Protein: CASRRDPGVDTIYF.